The 11 T cell receptor beta chains below all came from one sample that was sequenced in a study of T-cell reconstitution after alpha-beta-depleted transplantation in children (dated by TCRdb to 2015 to 2016). This specimen's treatment or condition label, per the study, means: allogeneic hematopoietic cell transplantation with graft depleted of TCRalphabeta T cells and CD19 B cells. The library was produced with PCR. For sequencing, an Illumina HiSeq 2500 was employed. Molecular barcoding was employed in the preparation of TCR libraries, with unique molecular identifiers being used to normalize TCRbeta repertoire quantification. Using fastp at Q25 and MiXCR, TCRdb reprocessed the public reads and kept productive beta chains. Identical CDR3 protein sequences are pooled into one entry, listed with their most common genes and DNA. The table for this sample lists about 420,000 distinct CDR3 sequences; 15% to 20% of them were counted only once. The ten largest make up approximately 28% of the sample.

The sequences come from PBMCs, mostly from graft donor cells, collected 360 days after TCRalphabeta/CD19-depleted stem cell transplant. The receptors stem from a boy under three years old who had a stem cell transplant for Wiskott-Aldrich syndrome, so the T cells may come from the graft donor.

This sequence joins TRBV24-1 and TRBJ2-1, with 15 bases identical to TRBD2. Trimming removed 4 bases from V and 4 bases from J; junction bases left unmatched: 4. Germline CDR1 KGHDR, CDR2 SFDVKD. The CDR3 covers 17 residues. CDR3 bases: TGTGCCACCAGTGACCCGGGACTAGCGGGGGGTTACAATGAGCAGTTCTTC. Its translation: CATSDPGLAGGYNEQFF.

This clonotype showed up many times. The chain combines TRBV7-2 with TRBJ1-2, with TRBD1 matching over 8 bases. The V and J ends lost 5 bases and 14 bases, in that order; junction bases with no gene match: 19. Germline assignment: CDR1 SGHTA and CDR2 FQGNSA. This CDR3 has 15 amino acids. The CDR3, as DNA: TGTGCCAGCAGCATTACTGGGACAGGCCCTATTGGGAGGACCTTC. Amino acids: CASSITGTGPIGRTF. Filled out from reference TRBV7-2 and TRBJ1-2, the complete variable domain reads GAGVSQSPSNKVTEKGKDVELRCDPISGHTALYWYRQSLGQGLEFLIYFQGNSAPDKSGLPSDRFSAERTGGSVSTLTIQRTQQEDSAVYLCASSITGTGPIGRTFGSGTRLTVV.

This clonotype occurred a few times. The rearrangement links TRBV5-6 to TRBJ2-1; TRBD2 aligns across 9 bases. The CDR3 runs to 19 residues. Germline-derived CDR1 and CDR2 are SGHDT and YYEEEE. Losses at the gene ends were 1 base for V and 0 bases for J; bases not matched to a gene: 11. The CDR3 DNA follows: TGTGCCAGCAGCTTGCTGACTAGCGGCTACCTTAGCTCCTACAATGAGCAGTTCTTC. It is translated as CASSLLTSGYLSSYNEQFF. The whole variable domain, filled in from reference TRBV5-6 and TRBJ2-1, reads DAGVTQSPTHLIKTRGQQVTLRCSPKSGHDTVSWYQQALGQGPQFIFQYYEEEERQRGNFPDRFSGHQFPNYSSELNVNALLLGDSALYLCASSLLTSGYLSSYNEQFFGPGTRLTVL.

Only a few counts were recorded for this clonotype. One end of the junction does not line up with germline, which may come from a read error. This chain joins TRBV7-8 and TRBJ2-7, with 9 bases that match TRBD1. CDR3 length equals 16 residues. CDR1 is SGHVS and CDR2 is FQNEAQ in the germline V gene. The CDR3 spells CASSLASGTGIGEQYF. CDR3 nucleotides: TGTGCCAGCAGCCTAGCCTCCGGGACAGGGATCGGCGAGCAGTACTTC.

This clonotype occurred a few times. The V gene is TRBV5-1, the J gene TRBJ2-5; D ambiguous. V shed 1 base and J shed 5 bases, with 9 bases lying between them. Germline values: CDR1 SGHRS, CDR2 YFSETQ. CDR3 length equals 13 residues. CDR3: CASSLSIEETQYF. The CDR3 DNA sequence: TGCGCCAGCAGCTTGAGCATTGAGGAGACCCAGTACTTC.

In its sample, this clonotype was seen a few times. The chain uses TRBV18 and TRBJ2-7; no reliable D call. The V end was cut by 3 bases, the J end by 0 bases, with 6 bases between. Germline lookup yields CDR1 KGHSH and CDR2 LQKENI. The CDR3 spans 13 residues. The CDR3 protein is CASSPSISYEQYF. The CDR3, as DNA: TGTGCCAGCTCACCGTCGATCTCCTACGAGCAGTACTTC.

For the CDR3, the DNA is TGTGCCTCTAGGGAAAGGAGCTCTGGGGCCAACGTCCTGACTTTC. This encodes CASRERSSGANVLTF. The chain joins TRBV30 to TRBJ2-6; D gene unclear. The CDR3 extends over 15 amino acids. CDR1 and CDR2 from the germline V gene are GTSNPN and SVGIG (reference sequence). V was cut by 7 bases and J by 0 bases, with 13 bases left in between.

In its sample, this clonotype was seen many times. The CDR3 loop reads CSASRQGYEQYF. CDR3 in DNA: TGCAGTGCTAGTCGGCAGGGCTACGAGCAGTACTTC. This chain links TRBV20-1 with TRBJ2-7, with a tentative D call TRBD1 (5 bases). Germline CDR1 DFQATT, CDR2 SNEGSKA (reference sequence). There are 12 residues in the CDR3. The V gene lost 3 bases and the J gene lost 3 bases, with 9 bases spanning the gap.

This clonotype was found a few times. The chain recombines TRBV20-1 with TRBJ1-6; TRBD1 is a possible D gene (5 bases). Germline-derived CDR1 and CDR2 are DFQATT and SNEGSKA (reference sequence). There are 15 residues in the CDR3. The V and J ends lost 2 bases and 9 bases respectively, with 17 bases between them. The CDR3 spells CSARPPGTLGSPLHF. The DNA for the CDR3 is TGCAGTGCTAGACCCCCCGGGACTCTGGGTTCACCCCTCCACTTT.

The chain joins TRBV7-2 to TRBJ2-5; D ambiguous. Trimming cost V 0 bases and J 1 base, with 15 bases left between them. The CDR3 loop spans 17 amino acids. Germline values: CDR1 SGHTA, CDR2 FQGNSA. This CDR3 reads CASSLAGWETAQETQYF. The CDR3 coding sequence is TGTGCCAGCAGCTTAGCGGGATGGGAAACGGCCCAAGAGACCCAGTACTTC.

The chain joins TRBV7-9 to TRBJ2-7, with 7 bases identical to TRBD2. The CDR3 covers 15 residues. The junction had 7 bases not matched to a gene; V was cut back by 5 bases and J by 0 bases. The germline gives CDR1 SEHNR, CDR2 FQNEAQ (reference sequence). The CDR3 sequence: CASSRSGHPSYEQYF. CDR3 bases: TGTGCCAGCAGCCGTAGCGGGCACCCCTCCTACGAGCAGTACTTC.